The rows below give T cell receptor beta chains drawn from one sample of a study of CD8 T cells in ankylosing spondylitis. TCRdb re-analysed the 5' RACE reads in MiXCR, keeping a single row per CDR3 protein. The table lists around 130,000 distinct CDR3 sequences, roughly an eighth of them singletons, with 2.5% to 3% in the top ten. The sample was blood, either unsorted or a sorted T cell fraction (not recorded which). The receptors shown here come from a female donor with ankylosing spondylitis or in good health (not recorded which). CDR3s include the opening cysteine and the closing phenylalanine or tryptophan. Each record gives: D gene, clone size, V gene, J gene, CDR3 protein, CDR3 DNA. The D gene is left open where the match is weak. Clone size appears in some rows only: once, few, many, or a class for an expanded clone.

NA	NA	TRBV5-1	TRBJ2-7	CASSPPSYEQYF	TGCGCCAGCAGCCCTCCGTCCTACGAGCAGTACTTC
TRBD1	few	TRBV5-6	TRBJ1-6	CASGRGQGAISPLHF	TGTGCCAGCGGAAGGGGGCAGGGGGCGATTTCACCCCTCCACTTT
NA	NA	TRBV28	TRBJ2-7	CASEMGRLWYF	TGTGCCAGCGAAATGGGACGCCTTTGGTACTTC
NA	few	TRBV29-1	TRBJ2-6	CSAGPGANVLTF	TGCAGCGCGGGGCCTGGGGCCAACGTCCTGACTTTC
TRBD2	NA	TRBV19	TRBJ2-3	CASSIFASGSTDTQYF	TGTGCCAGTAGTATATTTGCTAGCGGCAGCACAGATACGCAGTATTTT
NA	many	TRBV7-6	TRBJ2-6	CASSLRDGVANVLTF	TGTGCCAGCAGCCTACGTGACGGGGTTGCCAACGTCCTGACTTTC
NA	few	TRBV12-3/TRBV12-4	TRBJ2-1	CASSLRTAIYNEQFF	TGTGCCAGCAGTTTAAGGACAGCGATCTACAATGAGCAGTTCTTC
NA	NA	TRBV29-1	TRBJ1-1	CSADEAFF	TGCAGCGCCGATGAAGCTTTCTTT
TRBD1	few	TRBV20-1	TRBJ2-7	CSARTGQIYEQYF	TGCAGTGCTAGGACAGGGCAGATCTACGAGCAGTACTTC
NA	NA	TRBV5-1	TRBJ1-1	CASSSLLQNEAFF	TGCGCCAGCAGCTCGCTCCTGCAGAATGAAGCTTTCTTT
TRBD1	many	TRBV20-1	TRBJ1-4	CSAYGTATNEKLFF	TGCAGTGCTTACGGGACAGCAACTAATGAAAAACTGTTTTTT
TRBD1	NA	TRBV6-1	TRBJ1-2	CASSPGDRQNYGYTF	TGTGCCAGCAGTCCTGGGGACAGGCAAAACTATGGCTACACCTTC
TRBD1	few	TRBV20-1	TRBJ1-6	CSAREARGTDSPLHF	TGCAGTGCTAGAGAAGCCAGGGGGACAGATTCACCCCTCCACTTT
NA	NA	TRBV7-2	TRBJ1-2	CASSFAPGLNYGYTF	TGTGCCAGCAGTTTTGCTCCGGGCCTTAACTATGGCTACACCTTC
TRBD1	many	TRBV11-2	TRBJ2-4	CASSPGQGVKNIQYF	TGTGCCAGCAGCCCAGGACAGGGTGTCAAAAACATTCAGTACTTC
TRBD2	many	TRBV20-1	TRBJ2-7	CSARDKAGAYYEQYF	TGCAGTGCTAGAGATAAAGCGGGGGCCTACTACGAGCAGTACTTC
NA	many	TRBV29-1	TRBJ2-7	CSVGRWALTYEQYF	TGCAGCGTTGGGAGGTGGGCGTTGACCTACGAGCAGTACTTC
NA	NA	TRBV18	TRBJ2-4	CASSRGEIALAKNIQYF	TGTGCCAGCTCACGAGGCGAAATAGCGCTAGCCAAAAACATTCAGTACTTC
NA	many	TRBV20-1	TRBJ2-7	CSVGPYEQYF	TGCAGTGTTGGACCCTACGAGCAGTACTTC
NA	many	TRBV27	TRBJ2-7	CASSPTAMSLRGQYF	TGTGCCAGCAGTCCCACTGCTATGTCATTACGAGGGCAGTACTTC
TRBD2	many	TRBV7-2	TRBJ2-3	CASSSRLAGGDTQYF	TGTGCCAGCAGCTCCCGACTAGCGGGAGGAGATACGCAGTATTTT
NA	NA	TRBV25-1	TRBJ2-1	CASSETGLTSLSSCNEQFF	TGTGCCAGCAGTGAAACGGGACTTACCTCTTTGAGCTCCTGCAATGAGCAGTTCTTC
NA	few	TRBV28	TRBJ1-5	CASRTGDGQPQHF	TGTGCCAGCAGGACAGGAGACGGTCAGCCCCAGCATTTT
TRBD2	many	TRBV9	TRBJ2-1	CASSLTLAGGGDEQFF	TGTGCCAGCAGCTTAACTCTAGCGGGAGGGGGCGATGAGCAGTTCTTC
NA	many	TRBV5-1	TRBJ2-5	CASSLAVRTGARETQYF	TGCGCCAGCAGCTTGGCCGTAAGGACGGGGGCAAGGGAGACCCAGTACTTC